The sequence of this T cell receptor beta chain was determined in a study of blood T cell repertoires in COVID-19. The overall study: The United States, Italy and Spain supplied acute and convalescent COVID-19 samples. The analysed material was cDNA or gDNA that came from T cells, B-cell-depleted T cells, or PBMCs.

CDR3 size: 15 residues. In germline, CDR1 is MNHEY, CDR2 SMNVEV (reference sequence). The J segment lost 4 bases and the V segment lost 6 bases, leaving 11 bases of the junction unmatched. Original analysis: Amplification with reference gene primers provided the estimates of nucleated cell counts. Only in-frame clones appear in the TCRdb table, and some are missing; sequencing was by immunoSEQ multiplex PCR. V and J calls plus clone size are reproduced from that table; the DNA served to infer D and trimming. The data show approximately 170,000 clones, with roughly four fifths seen just once and 6% to 8% held by the top ten. Seattle cases were enrolled at active infection and followed longitudinally.

The sequence was obtained from a woman in her sixties or seventies with COVID-19, enrolled during active disease. The rearrangement links TRBV27 to TRBJ1-1; 7 bases map to TRBD1. Specimen: peripheral blood. The CDR3 coding sequence is TGTGCCAGCAGCCCCTTACAGGGGTATGTCACTGAAGCTTTCTTT. Translated, it gives CASSPLQGYVTEAFF.